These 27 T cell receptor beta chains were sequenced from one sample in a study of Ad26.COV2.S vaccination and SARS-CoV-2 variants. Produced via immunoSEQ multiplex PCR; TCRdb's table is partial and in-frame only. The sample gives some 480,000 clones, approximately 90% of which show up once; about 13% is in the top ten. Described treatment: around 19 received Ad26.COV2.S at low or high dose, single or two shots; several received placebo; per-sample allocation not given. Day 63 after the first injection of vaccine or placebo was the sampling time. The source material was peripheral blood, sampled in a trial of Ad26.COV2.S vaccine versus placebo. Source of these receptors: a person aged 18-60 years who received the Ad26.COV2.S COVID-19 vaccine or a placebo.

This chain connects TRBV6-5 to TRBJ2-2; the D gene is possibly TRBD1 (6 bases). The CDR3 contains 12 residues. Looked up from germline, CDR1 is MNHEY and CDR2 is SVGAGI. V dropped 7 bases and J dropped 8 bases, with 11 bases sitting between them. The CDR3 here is CASTNRVGELFF. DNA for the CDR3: TGTGCCAGCACTAACAGGGTTGGGGAGCTGTTTTTT.

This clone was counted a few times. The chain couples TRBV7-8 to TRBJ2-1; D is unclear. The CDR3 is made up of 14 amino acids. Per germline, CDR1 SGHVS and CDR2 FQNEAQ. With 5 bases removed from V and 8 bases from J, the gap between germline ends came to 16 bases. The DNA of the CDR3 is TGTGCCAGCAGCCGACCCCCCCCCGCAGATGAGCAGTTCTTC. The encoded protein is CASSRPPPADEQFF.

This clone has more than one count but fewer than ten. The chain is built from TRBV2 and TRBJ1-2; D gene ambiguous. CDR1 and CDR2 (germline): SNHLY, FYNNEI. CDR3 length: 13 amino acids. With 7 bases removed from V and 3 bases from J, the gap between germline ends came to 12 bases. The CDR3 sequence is CASTANPDYGYTF. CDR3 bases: TGTGCCAGCACCGCAAACCCTGACTATGGCTACACCTTC.

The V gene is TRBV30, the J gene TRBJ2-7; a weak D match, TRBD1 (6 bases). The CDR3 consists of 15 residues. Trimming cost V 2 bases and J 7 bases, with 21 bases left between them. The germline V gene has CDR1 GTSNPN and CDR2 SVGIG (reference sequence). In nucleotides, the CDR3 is TGTGCCTGGAGTACACAGGGAATAAAGGAGGCTGAGCAGTACTTC. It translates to CAWSTQGIKEAEQYF.

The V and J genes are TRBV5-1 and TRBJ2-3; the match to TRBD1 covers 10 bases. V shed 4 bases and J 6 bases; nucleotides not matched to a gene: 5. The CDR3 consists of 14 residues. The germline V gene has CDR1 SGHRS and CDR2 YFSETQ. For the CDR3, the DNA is TGCGCCAGCAGCCGGGACAGGGGCGGCGATACGCAGTATTTT. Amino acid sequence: CASSRDRGGDTQYF.

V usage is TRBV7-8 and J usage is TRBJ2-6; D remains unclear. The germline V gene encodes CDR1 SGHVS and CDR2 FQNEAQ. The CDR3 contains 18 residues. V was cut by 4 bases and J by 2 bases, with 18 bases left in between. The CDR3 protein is CASSSYPRPATGANVLTF. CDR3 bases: TGTGCCAGCAGCTCCTACCCGCGACCTGCTACTGGGGCCAACGTCCTGACTTTC.

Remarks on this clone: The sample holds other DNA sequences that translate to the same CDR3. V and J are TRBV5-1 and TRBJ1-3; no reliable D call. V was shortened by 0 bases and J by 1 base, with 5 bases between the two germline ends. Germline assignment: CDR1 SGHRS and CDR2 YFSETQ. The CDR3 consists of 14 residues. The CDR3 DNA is TGCGCCAGCAGCTTGGCGGGGTCTGGAAACACCATATATTTT. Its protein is CASSLAGSGNTIYF.

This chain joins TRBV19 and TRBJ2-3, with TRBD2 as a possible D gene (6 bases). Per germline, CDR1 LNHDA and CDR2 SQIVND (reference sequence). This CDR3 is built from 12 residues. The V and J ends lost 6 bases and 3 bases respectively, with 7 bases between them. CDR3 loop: CASSLATDTQYF. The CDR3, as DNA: TGTGCCAGTAGCCTAGCGACAGATACGCAGTATTTT. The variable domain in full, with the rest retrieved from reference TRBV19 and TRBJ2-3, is DGGITQSPKYLFRKEGQNVTLSCEQNLNHDAMYWYRQDPGQGLRLIYYSQIVNDFQKGDIAEGYSVSREKKESFPLTVTSAQKNPTAFYLCASSLATDTQYFGPGTRLTVL.

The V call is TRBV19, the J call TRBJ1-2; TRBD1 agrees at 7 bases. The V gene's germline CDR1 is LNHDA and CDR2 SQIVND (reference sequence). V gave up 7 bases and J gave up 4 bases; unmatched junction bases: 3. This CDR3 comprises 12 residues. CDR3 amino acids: CASTGTVYGYTF. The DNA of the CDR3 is TGTGCCAGTACCGGGACAGTCTATGGCTACACCTTC.

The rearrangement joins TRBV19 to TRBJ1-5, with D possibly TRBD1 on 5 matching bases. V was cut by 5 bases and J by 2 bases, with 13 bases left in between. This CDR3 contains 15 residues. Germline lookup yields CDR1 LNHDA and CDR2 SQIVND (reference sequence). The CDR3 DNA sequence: TGTGCCAGTAGTGCGACAGCCCAAGGCAATCAGCCCCAGCATTTT. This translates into CASSATAQGNQPQHF.

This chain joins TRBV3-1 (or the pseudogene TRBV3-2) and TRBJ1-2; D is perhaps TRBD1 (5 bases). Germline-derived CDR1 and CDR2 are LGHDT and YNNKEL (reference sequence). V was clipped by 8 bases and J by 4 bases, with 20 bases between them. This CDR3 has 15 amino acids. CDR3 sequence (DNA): TGTGCCAGCTCCAAAACAGGATCTCGGGTCTATGGCTACACCTTC. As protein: CASSKTGSRVYGYTF.

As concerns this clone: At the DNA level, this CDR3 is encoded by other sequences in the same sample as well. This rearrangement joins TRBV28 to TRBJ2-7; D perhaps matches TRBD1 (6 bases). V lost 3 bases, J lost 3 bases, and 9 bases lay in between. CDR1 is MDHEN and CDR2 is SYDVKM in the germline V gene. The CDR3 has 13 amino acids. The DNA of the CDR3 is TGTGCCAGCAGTTTGTCGGACAGCTACGAGCAGTACTTC. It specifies CASSLSDSYEQYF. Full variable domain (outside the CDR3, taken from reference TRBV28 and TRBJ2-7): DVKVTQSSRYLVKRTGEKVFLECVQDMDHENMFWYRQDPGLGLRLIYFSYDVKMKEKGDIPEGYSVSREKKERFSLILESASTNQTSMYLCASSLSDSYEQYFGPGTRLTVT.

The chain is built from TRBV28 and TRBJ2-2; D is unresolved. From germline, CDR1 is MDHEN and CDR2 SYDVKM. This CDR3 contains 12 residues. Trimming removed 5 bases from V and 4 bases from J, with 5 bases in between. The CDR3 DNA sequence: TGTGCCAGCAGTCCGGTCACCGGGGAGCTGTTTTTT. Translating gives CASSPVTGELFF.

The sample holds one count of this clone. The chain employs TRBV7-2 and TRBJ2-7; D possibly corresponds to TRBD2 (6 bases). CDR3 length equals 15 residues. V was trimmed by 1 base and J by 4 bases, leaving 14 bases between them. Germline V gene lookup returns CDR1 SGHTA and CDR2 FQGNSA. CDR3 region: CASSLEGLAHYEQYF. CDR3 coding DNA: TGTGCCAGCAGCTTAGAGGGTCTAGCGCATTACGAGCAGTACTTC.

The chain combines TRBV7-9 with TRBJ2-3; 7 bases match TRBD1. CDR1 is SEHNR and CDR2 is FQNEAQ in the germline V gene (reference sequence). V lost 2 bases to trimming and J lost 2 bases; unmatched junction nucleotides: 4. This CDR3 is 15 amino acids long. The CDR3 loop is CASSLTGDYTDTQYF. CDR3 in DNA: TGTGCCAGCAGCTTAACAGGGGATTACACAGATACGCAGTATTTT.

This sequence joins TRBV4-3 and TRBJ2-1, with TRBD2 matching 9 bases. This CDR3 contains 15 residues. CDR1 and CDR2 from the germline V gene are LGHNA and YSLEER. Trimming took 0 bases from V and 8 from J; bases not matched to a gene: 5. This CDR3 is CASSQETSGWDEQFF. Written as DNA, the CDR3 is TGCGCCAGCAGCCAAGAAACTAGCGGGTGGGATGAGCAGTTCTTC.

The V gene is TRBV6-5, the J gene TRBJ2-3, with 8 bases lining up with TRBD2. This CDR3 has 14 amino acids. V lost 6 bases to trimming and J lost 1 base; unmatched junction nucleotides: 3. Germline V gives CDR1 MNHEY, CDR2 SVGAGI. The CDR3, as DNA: TGTGCCAGCAGCCCGACTAGCGGCACAGATACGCAGTATTTT. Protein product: CASSPTSGTDTQYF.

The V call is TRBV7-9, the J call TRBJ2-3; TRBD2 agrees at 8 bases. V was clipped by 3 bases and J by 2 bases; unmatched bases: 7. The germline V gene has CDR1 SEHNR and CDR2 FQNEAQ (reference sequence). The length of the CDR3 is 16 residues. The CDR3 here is CASSFPAGALTDTQYF. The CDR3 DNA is TGTGCCAGCAGCTTCCCAGCGGGAGCCCTCACAGATACGCAGTATTTT.

The CDR3 here is CASSPHGTSGTDTQYF. The CDR3 region has the DNA TGTGCCAGCAGCCCCCACGGGACTAGCGGGACAGATACGCAGTATTTT. The gene calls are TRBV7-3 and TRBJ2-3; TRBD2 matches 12 bases. V was clipped by 5 bases and J by 3 bases; unmatched bases: 6. Germline loops: CDR1 SGHTA, CDR2 FQGTGA. The CDR3 consists of 16 residues.

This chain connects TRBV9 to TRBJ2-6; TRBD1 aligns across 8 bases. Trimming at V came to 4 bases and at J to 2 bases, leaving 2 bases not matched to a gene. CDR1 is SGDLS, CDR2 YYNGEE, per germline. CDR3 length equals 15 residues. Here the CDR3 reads CASSQGAAGANVLTF. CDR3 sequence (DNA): TGTGCCAGCAGCCAGGGGGCGGCTGGGGCCAACGTCCTGACTTTC.

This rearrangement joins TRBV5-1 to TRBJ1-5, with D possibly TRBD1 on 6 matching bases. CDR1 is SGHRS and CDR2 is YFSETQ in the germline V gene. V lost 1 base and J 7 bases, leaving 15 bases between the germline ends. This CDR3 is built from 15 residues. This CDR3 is CASSLSGDTRQPQHF. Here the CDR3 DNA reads TGCGCCAGCAGCTTGTCAGGGGACACACGCCAGCCCCAGCATTTT.

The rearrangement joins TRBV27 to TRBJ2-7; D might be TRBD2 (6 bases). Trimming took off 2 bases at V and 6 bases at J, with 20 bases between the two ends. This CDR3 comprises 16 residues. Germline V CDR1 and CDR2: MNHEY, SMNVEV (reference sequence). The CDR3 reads CASSLGRDLVILEQYF. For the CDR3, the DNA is TGTGCCAGCAGTTTAGGACGGGACTTGGTAATACTCGAGCAGTACTTC.

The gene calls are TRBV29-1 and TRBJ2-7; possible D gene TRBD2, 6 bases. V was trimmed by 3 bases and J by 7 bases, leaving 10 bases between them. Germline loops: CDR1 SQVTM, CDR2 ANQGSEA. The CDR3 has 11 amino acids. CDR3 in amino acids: CSVDLGGEQYF. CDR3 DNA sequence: TGCAGCGTTGATTTGGGGGGAGAGCAGTACTTC.

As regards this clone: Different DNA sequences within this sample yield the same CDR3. The CDR3 spells CASSYSGGGTEAFF. The CDR3 nucleotides are TGTGCCAGCAGTTACTCAGGGGGGGGCACTGAAGCTTTCTTT. The rearrangement joins TRBV6-5 to TRBJ1-1; perhaps TRBD1 as D (6 bases). The CDR3 has 14 residues. The V and J ends lost 0 bases and 4 bases respectively, with 9 bases between them. The germline V gene encodes CDR1 MNHEY and CDR2 SVGAGI.

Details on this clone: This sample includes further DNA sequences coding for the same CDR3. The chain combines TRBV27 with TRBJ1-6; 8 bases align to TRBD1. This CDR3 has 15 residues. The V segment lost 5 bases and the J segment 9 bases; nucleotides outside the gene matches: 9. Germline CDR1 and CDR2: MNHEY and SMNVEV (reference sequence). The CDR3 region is CASSPQGARSSPLHF. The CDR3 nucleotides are TGTGCCAGCAGTCCCCAGGGGGCGCGGTCTTCACCCCTCCACTTT.

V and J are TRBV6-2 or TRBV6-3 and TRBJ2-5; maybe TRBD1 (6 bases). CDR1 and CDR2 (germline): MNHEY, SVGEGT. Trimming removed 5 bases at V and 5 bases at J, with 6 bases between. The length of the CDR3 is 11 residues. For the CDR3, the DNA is TGTGCCAGCAGTAGGGGGGAGACCCAGTACTTC. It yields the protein CASSRGETQYF.

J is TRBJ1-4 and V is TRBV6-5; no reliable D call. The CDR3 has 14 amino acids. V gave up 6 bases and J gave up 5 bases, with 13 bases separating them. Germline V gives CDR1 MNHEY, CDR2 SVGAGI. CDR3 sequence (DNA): TGTGCCAGCAGGCGCGGGAGCCTGAATGAAAAACTGTTTTTT. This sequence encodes CASRRGSLNEKLFF.